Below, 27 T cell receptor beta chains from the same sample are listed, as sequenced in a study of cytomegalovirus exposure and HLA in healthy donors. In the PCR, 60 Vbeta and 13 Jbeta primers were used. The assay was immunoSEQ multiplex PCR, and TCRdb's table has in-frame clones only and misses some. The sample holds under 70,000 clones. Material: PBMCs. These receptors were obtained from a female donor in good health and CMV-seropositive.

CDR3 sequence reads: CASSQDVAGGTDTQYF. The CDR3 coding sequence is TGCGCCAGCAGCCAAGACGTAGCGGGAGGCACAGATACGCAGTATTTT. The chain employs TRBV4-1 and TRBJ2-3, with 9 nucleotides matching TRBD2. Germline V lookup: CDR1 MGHRA, CDR2 YSYEKL. The CDR3 loop spans 16 amino acids. V trimming: 0 bases; J trimming: 1 base; junction bases outside the gene matches: 2.

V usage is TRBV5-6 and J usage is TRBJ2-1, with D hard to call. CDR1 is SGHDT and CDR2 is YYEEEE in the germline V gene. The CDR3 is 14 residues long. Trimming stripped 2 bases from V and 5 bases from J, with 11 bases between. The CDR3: CASSFPPLDNEQFF. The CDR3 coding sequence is TGTGCCAGCAGCTTCCCCCCCCTCGACAATGAGCAGTTCTTC.

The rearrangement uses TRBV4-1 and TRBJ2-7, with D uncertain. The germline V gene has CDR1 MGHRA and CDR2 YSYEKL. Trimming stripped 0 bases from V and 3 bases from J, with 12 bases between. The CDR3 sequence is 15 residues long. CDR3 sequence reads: CASSQEGTEDYEQYF. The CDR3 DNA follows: TGCGCCAGCAGCCAAGAGGGCACTGAAGACTACGAGCAGTACTTC.

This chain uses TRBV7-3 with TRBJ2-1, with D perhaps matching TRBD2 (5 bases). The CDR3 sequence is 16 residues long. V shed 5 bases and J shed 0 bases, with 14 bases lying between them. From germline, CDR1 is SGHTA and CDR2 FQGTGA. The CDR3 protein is CASSRTGFSSYNEQFF. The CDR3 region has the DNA TGTGCCAGCAGCCGCACGGGATTTTCCTCCTACAATGAGCAGTTCTTC.

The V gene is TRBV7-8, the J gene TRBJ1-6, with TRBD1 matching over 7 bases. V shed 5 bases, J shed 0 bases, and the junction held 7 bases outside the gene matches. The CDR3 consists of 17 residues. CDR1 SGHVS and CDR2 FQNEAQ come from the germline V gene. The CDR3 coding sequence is TGTGCCAGCAGCCCGGGGACAGTCAACTCCTATAATTCACCCCTCCACTTT. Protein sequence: CASSPGTVNSYNSPLHF.

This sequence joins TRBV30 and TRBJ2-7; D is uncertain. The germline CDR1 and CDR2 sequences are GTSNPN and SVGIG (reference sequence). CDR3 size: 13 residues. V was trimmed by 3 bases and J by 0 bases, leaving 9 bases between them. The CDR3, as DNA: TGTGCCTGGAGGAGGCCGGACTCCTACGAGCAGTACTTC. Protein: CAWRRPDSYEQYF.

The CDR3 DNA reads as TGTGCCAGCAGGGGACAGGGTGTGAGCACAGATACGCAGTATTTT. Translation gives CASRGQGVSTDTQYF. The chain carries TRBV6-1 and TRBJ2-3, with 9 bases that match TRBD1. Germline CDR1 MNHNS, CDR2 SASEGT. V dropped 6 bases and J dropped 0; count of bases not matched to a gene: 4. CDR3 length: 15 amino acids.

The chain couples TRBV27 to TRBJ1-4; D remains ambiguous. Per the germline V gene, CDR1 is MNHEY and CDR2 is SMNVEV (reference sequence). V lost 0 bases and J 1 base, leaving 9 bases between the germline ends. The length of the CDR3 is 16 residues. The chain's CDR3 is CASSLSIGVTNEKLFF. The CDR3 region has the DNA TGTGCCAGCAGTTTATCGATAGGAGTAACTAATGAAAAACTGTTTTTT.

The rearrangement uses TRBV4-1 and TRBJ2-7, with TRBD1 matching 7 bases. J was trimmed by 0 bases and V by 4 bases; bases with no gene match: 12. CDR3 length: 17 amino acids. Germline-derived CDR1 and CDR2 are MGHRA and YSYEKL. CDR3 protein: CASSPNPRQGHSYEQYF. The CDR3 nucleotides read TGCGCCAGCAGCCCCAACCCGCGACAGGGCCACTCCTACGAGCAGTACTTC.

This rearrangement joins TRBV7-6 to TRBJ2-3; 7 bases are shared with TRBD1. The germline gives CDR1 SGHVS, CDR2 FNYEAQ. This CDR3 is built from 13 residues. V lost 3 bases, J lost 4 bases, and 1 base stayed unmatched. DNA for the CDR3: TGTGCCAGCAGCTTTACAGGGGCAGATACGCAGTATTTT. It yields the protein CASSFTGADTQYF.

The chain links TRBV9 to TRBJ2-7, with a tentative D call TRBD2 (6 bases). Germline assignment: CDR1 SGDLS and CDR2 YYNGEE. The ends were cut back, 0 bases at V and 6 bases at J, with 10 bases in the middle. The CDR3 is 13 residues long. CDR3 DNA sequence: TGTGCCAGCAGCGTAGGGACTACACTCGAGCAGTACTTC. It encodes CASSVGTTLEQYF.

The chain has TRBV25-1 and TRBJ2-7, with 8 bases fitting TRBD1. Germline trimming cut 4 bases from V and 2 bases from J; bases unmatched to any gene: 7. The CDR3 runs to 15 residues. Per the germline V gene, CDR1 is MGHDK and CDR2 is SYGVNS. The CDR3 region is CASSAPGGHAYEQYF. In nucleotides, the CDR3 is TGTGCCAGCAGTGCTCCAGGGGGCCACGCCTACGAGCAGTACTTC.

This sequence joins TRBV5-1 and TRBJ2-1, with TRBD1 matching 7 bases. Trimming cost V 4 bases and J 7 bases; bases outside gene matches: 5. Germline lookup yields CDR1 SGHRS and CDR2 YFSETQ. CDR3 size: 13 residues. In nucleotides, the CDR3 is TGCGCCAGCAGCGTAACAGGGGTGAATGAGCAGTTCTTC. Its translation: CASSVTGVNEQFF.

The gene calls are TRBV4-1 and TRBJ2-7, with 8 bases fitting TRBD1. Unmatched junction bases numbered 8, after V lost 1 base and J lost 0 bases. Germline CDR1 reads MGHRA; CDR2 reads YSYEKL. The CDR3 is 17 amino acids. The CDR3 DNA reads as TGCGCCAGCAGCCAAGGACAGGGGCCAACGGGCTCCTACGAGCAGTACTTC. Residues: CASSQGQGPTGSYEQYF.

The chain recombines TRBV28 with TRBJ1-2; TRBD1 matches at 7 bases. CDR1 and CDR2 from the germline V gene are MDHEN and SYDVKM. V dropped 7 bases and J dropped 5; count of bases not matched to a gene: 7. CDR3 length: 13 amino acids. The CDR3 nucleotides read TGTGCCAGCAATGACAGGGCGACTTATGGCTACACCTTC. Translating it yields CASNDRATYGYTF.

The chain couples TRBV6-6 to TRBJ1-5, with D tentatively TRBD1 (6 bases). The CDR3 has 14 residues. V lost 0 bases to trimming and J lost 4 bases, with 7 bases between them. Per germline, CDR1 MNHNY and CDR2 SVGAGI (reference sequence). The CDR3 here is CASSYSRGNQPQHF. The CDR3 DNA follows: TGTGCCAGCAGTTACTCGAGGGGGAATCAGCCCCAGCATTTT.

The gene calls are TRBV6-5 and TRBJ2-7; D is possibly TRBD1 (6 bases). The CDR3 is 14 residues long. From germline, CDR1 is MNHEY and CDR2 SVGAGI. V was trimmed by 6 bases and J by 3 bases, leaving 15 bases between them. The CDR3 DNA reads TGTGCCAGCAGGCGACACAGGGATTACTACGAGCAGTACTTC. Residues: CASRRHRDYYEQYF.

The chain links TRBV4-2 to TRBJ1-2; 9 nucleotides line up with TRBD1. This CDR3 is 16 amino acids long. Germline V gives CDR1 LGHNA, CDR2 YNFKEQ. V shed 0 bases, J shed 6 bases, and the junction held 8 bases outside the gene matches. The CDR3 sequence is CASSQEQGQGKDGYTF. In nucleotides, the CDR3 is TGTGCCAGCAGCCAAGAGCAGGGACAGGGCAAAGATGGCTACACCTTC.

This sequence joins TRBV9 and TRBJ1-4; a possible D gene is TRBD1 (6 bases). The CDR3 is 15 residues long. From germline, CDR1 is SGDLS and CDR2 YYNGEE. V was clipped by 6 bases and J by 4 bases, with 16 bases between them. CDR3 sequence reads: CASNPTGLGNEKLFF. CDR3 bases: TGTGCCAGCAACCCAACAGGGCTCGGTAATGAAAAACTGTTTTTT.

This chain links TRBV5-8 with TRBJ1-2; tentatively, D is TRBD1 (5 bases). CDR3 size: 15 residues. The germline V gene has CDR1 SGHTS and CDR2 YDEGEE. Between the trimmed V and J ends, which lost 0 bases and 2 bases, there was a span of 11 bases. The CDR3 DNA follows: TGTGCCAGCAGCTTGGTTTCAGGGCTCAACTATGGCTACACCTTC. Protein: CASSLVSGLNYGYTF.

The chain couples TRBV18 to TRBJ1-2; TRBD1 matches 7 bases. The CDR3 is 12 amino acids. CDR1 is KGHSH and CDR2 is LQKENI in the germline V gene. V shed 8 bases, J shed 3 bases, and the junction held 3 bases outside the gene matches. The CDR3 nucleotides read TGTGCCAGCCACGGACAGGACTATGGCTACACCTTC. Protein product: CASHGQDYGYTF.

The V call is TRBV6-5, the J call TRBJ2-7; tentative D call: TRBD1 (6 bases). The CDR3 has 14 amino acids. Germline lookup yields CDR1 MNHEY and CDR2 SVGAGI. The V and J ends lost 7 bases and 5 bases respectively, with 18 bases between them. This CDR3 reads CASTFQGRLHEQYF. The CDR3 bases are TGTGCCAGCACCTTCCAGGGGCGTCTCCACGAGCAGTACTTC.

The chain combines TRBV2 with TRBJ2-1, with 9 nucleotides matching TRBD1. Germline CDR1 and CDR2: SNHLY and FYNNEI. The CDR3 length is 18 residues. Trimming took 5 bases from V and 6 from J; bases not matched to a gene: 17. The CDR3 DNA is TGTGCCAGCAGTCAGAATGAACGACAGGGGGTAGTGAGCAATGAGCAGTTCTTC. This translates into CASSQNERQGVVSNEQFF.

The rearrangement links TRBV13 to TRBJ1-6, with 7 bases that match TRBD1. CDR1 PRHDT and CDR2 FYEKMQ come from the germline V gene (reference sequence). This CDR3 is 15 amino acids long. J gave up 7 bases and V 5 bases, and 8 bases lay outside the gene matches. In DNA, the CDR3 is TGTGCCAGCAGCGACAGACAGGGTGTGAATTCACCCCTCCACTTT. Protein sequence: CASSDRQGVNSPLHF.

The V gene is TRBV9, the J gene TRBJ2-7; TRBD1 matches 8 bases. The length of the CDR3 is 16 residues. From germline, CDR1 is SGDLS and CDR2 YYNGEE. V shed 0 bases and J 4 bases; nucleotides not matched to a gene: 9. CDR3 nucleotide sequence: TGTGCCAGCAGCGTAGGGTCAGGGGGCGGTTTATACGAGCAGTACTTC. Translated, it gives CASSVGSGGGLYEQYF.

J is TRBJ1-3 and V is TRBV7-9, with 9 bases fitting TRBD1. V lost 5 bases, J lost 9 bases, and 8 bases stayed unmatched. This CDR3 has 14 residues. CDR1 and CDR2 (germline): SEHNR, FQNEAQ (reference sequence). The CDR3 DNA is TGTGCCAGCAGCACCTGGGACAGGGTCACCACCATATATTTT. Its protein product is CASSTWDRVTTIYF.

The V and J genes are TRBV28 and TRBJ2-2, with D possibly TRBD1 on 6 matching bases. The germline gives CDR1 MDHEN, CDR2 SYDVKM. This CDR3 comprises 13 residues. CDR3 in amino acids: CAASQGITGELFF. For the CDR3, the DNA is TGTGCTGCAAGCCAGGGGATAACCGGGGAGCTGTTTTTT.